This T cell receptor (beta chain) derives from a study of T cell responses to AZD1222 COVID-19 vaccine. Study background: Recipients boosted at about 4 weeks or about 12 weeks are pooled. General observations from the study: Spike-specific TCR breadth and depth both grew after two AZD1222 doses. Unmutated variant regions are reportedly targeted by nearly half of spike-specific TCRs.

The V gene's germline CDR1 is ENHRY and CDR2 SYGVKD. This CDR3 is built from 16 residues. Trimming cost V 0 bases and J 2 bases, with 11 bases left between them. Turning to this clone: Antigen specificity is unknown.

The table came from immunoSEQ multiplex PCR; TCRdb's copy has only in-frame clones and leaves some out. There are 100,000 to 150,000 clones in the sample; 93% occur only once, and roughly 5.9% lies in the top ten. Material: peripheral blood, obtained on day 0 of AZD1222 vaccination. This chain connects TRBV10-3 to TRBJ2-1; weak D call: TRBD1 (6 bases). The receptor was derived from an adult in good health. The CDR3 DNA follows: TGTGCCATCAGTGAGTCATCAAGGGGGACCTACAATGAGCAGTTCTTC. Its protein is CAISESSRGTYNEQFF.